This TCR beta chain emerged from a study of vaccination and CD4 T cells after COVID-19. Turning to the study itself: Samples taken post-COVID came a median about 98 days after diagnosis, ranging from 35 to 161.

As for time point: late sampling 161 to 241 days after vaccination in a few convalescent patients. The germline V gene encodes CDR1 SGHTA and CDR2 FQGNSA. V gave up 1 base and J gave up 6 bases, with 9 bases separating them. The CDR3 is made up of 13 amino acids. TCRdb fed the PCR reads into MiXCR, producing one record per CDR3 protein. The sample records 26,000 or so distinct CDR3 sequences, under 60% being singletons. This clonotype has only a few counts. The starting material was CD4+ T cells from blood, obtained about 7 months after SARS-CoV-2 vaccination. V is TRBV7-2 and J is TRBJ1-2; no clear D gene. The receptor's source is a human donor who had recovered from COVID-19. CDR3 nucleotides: TGTGCCAGCAGCTTAGTGGGTCGGGATGGCTACACCTTC. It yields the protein CASSLVGRDGYTF.